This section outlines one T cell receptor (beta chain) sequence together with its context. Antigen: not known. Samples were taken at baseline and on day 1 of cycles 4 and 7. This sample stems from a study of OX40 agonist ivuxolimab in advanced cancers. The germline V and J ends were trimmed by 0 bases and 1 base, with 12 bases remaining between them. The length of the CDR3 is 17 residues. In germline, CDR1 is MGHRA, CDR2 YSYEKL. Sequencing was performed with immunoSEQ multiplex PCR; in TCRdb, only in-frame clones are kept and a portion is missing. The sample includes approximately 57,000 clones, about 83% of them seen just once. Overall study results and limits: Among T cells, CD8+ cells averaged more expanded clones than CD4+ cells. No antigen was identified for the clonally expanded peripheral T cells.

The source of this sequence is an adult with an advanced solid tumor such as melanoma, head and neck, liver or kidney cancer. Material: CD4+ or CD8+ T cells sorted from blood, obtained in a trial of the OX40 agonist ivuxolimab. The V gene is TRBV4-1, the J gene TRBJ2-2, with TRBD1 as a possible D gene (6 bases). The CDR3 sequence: CASSQEGHRENTGELFF. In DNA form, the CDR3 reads TGCGCCAGCAGCCAAGAGGGGCACAGGGAGAACACCGGGGAGCTGTTTTTT.